Listed below are T cell receptor beta chains from one sample, sequenced in a study of cytomegalovirus exposure and HLA in healthy donors. Profiling relied on immunoSEQ multiplex PCR, and the TCRdb table lists in-frame clones only, not all of them. The sample records 150,000 to 200,000 clones, over 60% being singletons. The sequencing sample was made of PBMCs. These receptors came from a man in his fifties in good health and CMV-seropositive. The CDR3 runs from the conserved cysteine through the conserved F or W. The D gene is left open where the match is weak. Only part of the rows carry a size: once, few, many, or a class if the clone is expanded.

j_call: TRBJ1-5
clone_size: -
d_call: -
v_call: TRBV2
cdr3_nt: TGTGCCACCACTACTGAGTACAATCAGCCCCAGCATTTT
cdr3_aa: CATTTEYNQPQHF

j_call: TRBJ2-3
clone_size: -
d_call: -
v_call: TRBV7-3
cdr3_nt: TGTGCCAGCAGCTTAAACGGGGGCACAGATACGCAGTATTTT
cdr3_aa: CASSLNGGTDTQYF

j_call: TRBJ2-2
clone_size: -
d_call: -
v_call: TRBV29-1
cdr3_nt: TGCAGCGTTTCGGACAGAAGCACCGGGGAGCTGTTTTTT
cdr3_aa: CSVSDRSTGELFF

j_call: TRBJ2-1
clone_size: -
d_call: TRBD2
v_call: TRBV7-2
cdr3_nt: TGTGCCAGCAGCTTAGTTCGTAGCGGGGGCGTGACTGGGAGTGAGCAGTTCTTC
cdr3_aa: CASSLVRSGGVTGSEQFF

j_call: TRBJ1-5
clone_size: -
d_call: -
v_call: TRBV18
cdr3_nt: TGTGCCAGCTCCCCCACCCCAGCACTAAGCAATCAGCCCCAGCATTTT
cdr3_aa: CASSPTPALSNQPQHF

j_call: TRBJ1-2
clone_size: -
d_call: -
v_call: TRBV28
cdr3_nt: TGTGCCAGCAGTTCTGGGACTTATGGCTACACCTTC
cdr3_aa: CASSSGTYGYTF

j_call: TRBJ1-1
clone_size: -
d_call: -
v_call: TRBV2
cdr3_nt: TGTGCCACTAAGTCGGGGGGGAACACTGAAGCTTTCTTT
cdr3_aa: CATKSGGNTEAFF

j_call: TRBJ2-2
clone_size: -
d_call: -
v_call: TRBV2
cdr3_nt: TGTGCCAGCAGTGGACCCTCAAACTACGGGGGTTTAACCGGGGAGCTGTTTTTT
cdr3_aa: CASSGPSNYGGLTGELFF

j_call: TRBJ1-1
clone_size: -
d_call: -
v_call: TRBV30
cdr3_nt: TGTGCCTGGGACAGAGGGGGCACTGAAGCTTTCTTT
cdr3_aa: CAWDRGGTEAFF

j_call: TRBJ2-3
clone_size: -
d_call: -
v_call: TRBV11-3
cdr3_nt: TGTGCCAGCAGCTTATTCGGAACTTCGGGGGATACGCAGTATTTT
cdr3_aa: CASSLFGTSGDTQYF

j_call: TRBJ1-1
clone_size: -
d_call: -
v_call: TRBV15
cdr3_nt: TGTGCCACCGGCAGCCTAATGAACACTGAAGCTTTCTTT
cdr3_aa: CATGSLMNTEAFF

j_call: TRBJ1-2
clone_size: -
d_call: -
v_call: TRBV4-1
cdr3_nt: TGCGCCAGCAGCCAAGAGGCGGGTGGGGGGGGTGGCTACACCTTC
cdr3_aa: CASSQEAGGGGGYTF

j_call: TRBJ2-2
clone_size: -
d_call: TRBD2
v_call: TRBV5-6
cdr3_nt: TGTGCCAGCAGCGCCGGGGGGGGGAACACCGGGGAGCTGTTTTTT
cdr3_aa: CASSAGGGNTGELFF

j_call: TRBJ2-6
clone_size: -
d_call: TRBD2
v_call: TRBV7-2
cdr3_nt: TGTGCCAGCAGCTTAGGTCGACTAGCGGGGGGCGGGGCCAACGTCCTGACTTTC
cdr3_aa: CASSLGRLAGGGANVLTF

j_call: TRBJ2-1
clone_size: once
d_call: TRBD2
v_call: TRBV28
cdr3_nt: TGTGCCAGCAGTTTACGGGGGGCCTACAATGAGCAGTTCTTC
cdr3_aa: CASSLRGAYNEQFF

j_call: TRBJ2-5
clone_size: -
d_call: TRBD2
v_call: TRBV6-1
cdr3_nt: TGTGCCAGCAGTGAAGGGGGGGGTCCCCCGACCCAGTACTTC
cdr3_aa: CASSEGGGPPTQYF

j_call: TRBJ2-2
clone_size: -
d_call: TRBD2
v_call: TRBV19
cdr3_nt: TGTGCCAGTAGTATGGCTAGCGGGGGGCCCTACACCGGGGAGCTGTTTTTT
cdr3_aa: CASSMASGGPYTGELFF

j_call: TRBJ2-5
clone_size: -
d_call: TRBD2
v_call: TRBV28
cdr3_nt: TGTGCCAGCAGCCCGGCCGGGACTAGCCGCGCTAGAGAGCAGTACTTC
cdr3_aa: CASSPAGTSRAREQYF

j_call: TRBJ2-7
clone_size: few
d_call: -
v_call: TRBV11-2
cdr3_nt: TGTGCCAGCAGCCTAACAGGGAACTACGAGCAGTACTTC
cdr3_aa: CASSLTGNYEQYF

j_call: TRBJ2-5
clone_size: -
d_call: TRBD1
v_call: TRBV30
cdr3_nt: TGTGCCTGGGCCACAGGGGGCTATGCCCTTGAGACCCAGTACTTC
cdr3_aa: CAWATGGYALETQYF

j_call: TRBJ2-5
clone_size: -
d_call: TRBD1
v_call: TRBV7-6
cdr3_nt: TGTGCCAGCAGCCACACAGGGGGAGAGACCCAGTACTTC
cdr3_aa: CASSHTGGETQYF

j_call: TRBJ2-2
clone_size: -
d_call: TRBD1
v_call: TRBV4-3
cdr3_nt: TGCGCCAGCAGGCTTCTACAGGGGTATCAATCCGGGGAGCTGTTTTTT
cdr3_aa: CASRLLQGYQSGELFF

j_call: TRBJ1-2
clone_size: -
d_call: -
v_call: TRBV13
cdr3_nt: TGTGCCAGCAGCTTAGCTGGGCAGCCCATGGGTGGCTACACCTTC
cdr3_aa: CASSLAGQPMGGYTF

j_call: TRBJ2-7
clone_size: few
d_call: TRBD2
v_call: TRBV4-3
cdr3_nt: TGCGCCAGCAGCCAACTAGCGGGGGAGTCCTACGAGCAGTACTTC
cdr3_aa: CASSQLAGESYEQYF

j_call: TRBJ1-6
clone_size: -
d_call: -
v_call: TRBV5-1
cdr3_nt: TGCGCCAGCAGCAAACAGGGTCCCAATAATTCACCCCTCCACTTT
cdr3_aa: CASSKQGPNNSPLHF

j_call: TRBJ2-2
clone_size: -
d_call: TRBD2
v_call: TRBV29-1
cdr3_nt: TGCAGCGTTGTTTCCGGGAGGAGCACCGGGGAGCTGTTTTTT
cdr3_aa: CSVVSGRSTGELFF

j_call: TRBJ1-5
clone_size: -
d_call: -
v_call: TRBV4-3
cdr3_nt: TGCGCCAGCAGCCCCGGGTTCGGCAATCAGCCCCAGCATTTT
cdr3_aa: CASSPGFGNQPQHF

j_call: TRBJ1-1
clone_size: -
d_call: -
v_call: TRBV2
cdr3_nt: TGTGCCAGCTGCGAGGCGGGGGGATTAAACACTGAAGCTTTCTTT
cdr3_aa: CASCEAGGLNTEAFF

j_call: TRBJ1-1
clone_size: -
d_call: -
v_call: TRBV19
cdr3_nt: TGTGCCAGTAGTATGGGACAGAACACTGAAGCTTTCTTT
cdr3_aa: CASSMGQNTEAFF

j_call: TRBJ1-4
clone_size: -
d_call: -
v_call: TRBV28
cdr3_nt: TGTGCCAGTCGGCAACCAGGGGCAACTAATGAAAAACTGTTTTTT
cdr3_aa: CASRQPGATNEKLFF

j_call: TRBJ2-3
clone_size: once
d_call: -
v_call: TRBV4-3
cdr3_nt: TGCGCCAGCAGCCAAGATTCGGGGAGCCAAGATACGCAGTATTTT
cdr3_aa: CASSQDSGSQDTQYF

j_call: TRBJ1-5
clone_size: -
d_call: TRBD1
v_call: TRBV19
cdr3_nt: TGTGCCAGTGTCGAAACAGGGGGCCTATGGAATCAGCCCCAGCATTTT
cdr3_aa: CASVETGGLWNQPQHF

j_call: TRBJ1-2
clone_size: -
d_call: TRBD1
v_call: TRBV28
cdr3_nt: TGTGCCAGCAGTCACCAAACAGGGGACCCATATGGCTACACCTTC
cdr3_aa: CASSHQTGDPYGYTF

j_call: TRBJ2-3
clone_size: -
d_call: -
v_call: TRBV5-1
cdr3_nt: TGCGCCAGCAGCTTGGATAGGGGTGTGACAGATACGCAGTATTTT
cdr3_aa: CASSLDRGVTDTQYF

j_call: TRBJ1-1
clone_size: -
d_call: -
v_call: TRBV15
cdr3_nt: TGTGCCACCAGCAGAGGGGGGGGGAACACTGAAGCTTTCTTT
cdr3_aa: CATSRGGGNTEAFF

j_call: TRBJ2-2
clone_size: -
d_call: TRBD1
v_call: TRBV9
cdr3_nt: TGTGCCAGCAGCGGGCCCTCGGGACAGGGAGAAACCGGGGAGCTGTTTTTT
cdr3_aa: CASSGPSGQGETGELFF

j_call: TRBJ1-2
clone_size: -
d_call: TRBD1
v_call: TRBV5-6
cdr3_nt: TGTGCCAGCAGCTTTGACAGGGCCTCCTATGGCTACACCTTC
cdr3_aa: CASSFDRASYGYTF

j_call: TRBJ1-1
clone_size: -
d_call: TRBD1
v_call: TRBV18
cdr3_nt: TGTGCCAGCTCATCCCTGCGGACAGGTGGGAACACTGAAGCTTTCTTT
cdr3_aa: CASSSLRTGGNTEAFF

j_call: TRBJ2-7
clone_size: -
d_call: TRBD1
v_call: TRBV28
cdr3_nt: TGTGCCAGCAACAATAGGGGACAGGGGGCTTACGAGCAGTACTTC
cdr3_aa: CASNNRGQGAYEQYF

j_call: TRBJ2-6
clone_size: -
d_call: TRBD1
v_call: TRBV27
cdr3_nt: TGTGCCAGCAGTCTCGACAGGGCTGGGGCCAACGTCCTGACTTTC
cdr3_aa: CASSLDRAGANVLTF

j_call: TRBJ1-1
clone_size: -
d_call: -
v_call: TRBV6-4
cdr3_nt: TGTGCCAGCAGTTCAGGGATGAACACTGAAGCTTTCTTT
cdr3_aa: CASSSGMNTEAFF

j_call: TRBJ2-5
clone_size: -
d_call: TRBD2
v_call: TRBV13
cdr3_nt: TGTGCCAGCAGCTTAAGCGGGGGGCCTCAAGAGACCCAGTACTTC
cdr3_aa: CASSLSGGPQETQYF

j_call: TRBJ2-1
clone_size: -
d_call: -
v_call: TRBV7-2
cdr3_nt: TGTGCCAGCAGCTTAGTCGGAGATACCTACAATGAGCAGTTCTTC
cdr3_aa: CASSLVGDTYNEQFF

j_call: TRBJ2-7
clone_size: -
d_call: -
v_call: TRBV10-3
cdr3_nt: TGTGCCATCAGTGGGGCCGCTGCCTACGAGCAGTACTTC
cdr3_aa: CAISGAAAYEQYF

j_call: TRBJ1-2
clone_size: few
d_call: -
v_call: TRBV4-1
cdr3_nt: TGCGCCAGCAGCCAAGAAGGGGCGGGAAATCTAGGGGGCTACACCTTC
cdr3_aa: CASSQEGAGNLGGYTF

j_call: TRBJ2-7
clone_size: few
d_call: -
v_call: TRBV10-3
cdr3_nt: TGTGCCATCAGTGAGCTTGACGAGCAGTACTTC
cdr3_aa: CAISELDEQYF

j_call: TRBJ1-2
clone_size: -
d_call: -
v_call: TRBV27
cdr3_nt: TGTGCCAGCAGTAATAACACCAACTATGGCTACACCTTC
cdr3_aa: CASSNNTNYGYTF

j_call: TRBJ1-1
clone_size: -
d_call: -
v_call: TRBV6-4
cdr3_nt: TGTGCCAGCCCCTCCGAGAACAGGCCGAACACTGAAGCTTTCTTT
cdr3_aa: CASPSENRPNTEAFF

j_call: TRBJ1-3
clone_size: -
d_call: -
v_call: TRBV27
cdr3_nt: TGTGCCAGCAAAGGGGTCTCTGGAAACACCATATATTTT
cdr3_aa: CASKGVSGNTIYF

j_call: TRBJ1-1
clone_size: -
d_call: -
v_call: TRBV28
cdr3_nt: TGTGCCAGCAGTTTCGGGGGATCCACTGAAGCTTTCTTT
cdr3_aa: CASSFGGSTEAFF

j_call: TRBJ2-5
clone_size: once
d_call: TRBD2
v_call: TRBV5-1
cdr3_nt: TGCGCCAGCAGCTCGGGACTAGCGGGGGGCAACCAAGAGACCCAGTACTTC
cdr3_aa: CASSSGLAGGNQETQYF

j_call: TRBJ1-2
clone_size: -
d_call: -
v_call: TRBV14
cdr3_nt: TGTGCCAGCAGCCAAGCAGGGCCCGGCTATGGCTACACCTTC
cdr3_aa: CASSQAGPGYGYTF

j_call: TRBJ2-3
clone_size: once
d_call: TRBD2
v_call: TRBV11-2
cdr3_nt: TGTGCCAGCAGCTCACCCGGGACTAGCGGGGGGCCGGTCCGGAATACGCAGTATTTT
cdr3_aa: CASSSPGTSGGPVRNTQYF